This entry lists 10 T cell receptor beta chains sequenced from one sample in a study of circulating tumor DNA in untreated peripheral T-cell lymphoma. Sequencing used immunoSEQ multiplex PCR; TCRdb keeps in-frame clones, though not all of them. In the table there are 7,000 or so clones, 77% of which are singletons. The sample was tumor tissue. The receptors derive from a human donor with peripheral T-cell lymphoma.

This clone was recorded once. The CDR3 nucleotides read TGTGCCAGCTCGTTTACGACGAACACCGGGGAGCTGTTTTTT. Protein sequence: CASSFTTNTGELFF. The chain has TRBV10-3 and TRBJ2-2; D unclear. Germline CDR1 is ENHRY and CDR2 is SYGVKD. There are 14 residues in the CDR3. V lost 10 bases, J lost 0 bases, and 12 bases lay in between.

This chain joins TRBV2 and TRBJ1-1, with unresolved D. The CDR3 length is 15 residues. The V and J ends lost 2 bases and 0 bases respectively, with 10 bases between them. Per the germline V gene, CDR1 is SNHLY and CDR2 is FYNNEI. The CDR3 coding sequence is TGTGCCAGCAGTGAACAACGACGGATGAACACTGAAGCTTTCTTT. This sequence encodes CASSEQRRMNTEAFF.

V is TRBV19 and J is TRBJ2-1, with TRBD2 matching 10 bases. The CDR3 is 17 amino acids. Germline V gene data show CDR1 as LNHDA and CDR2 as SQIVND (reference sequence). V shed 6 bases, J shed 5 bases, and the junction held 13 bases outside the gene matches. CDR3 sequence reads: CASSPPPLAGVDNEQFF. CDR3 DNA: TGTGCCAGTAGCCCACCCCCCCTAGCGGGGGTTGACAATGAGCAGTTCTTC. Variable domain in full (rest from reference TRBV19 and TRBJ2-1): DGGITQSPKYLFRKEGQNVTLSCEQNLNHDAMYWYRQDPGQGLRLIYYSQIVNDFQKGDIAEGYSVSREKKESFPLTVTSAQKNPTAFYLCASSPPPLAGVDNEQFFGPGTRLTVL.

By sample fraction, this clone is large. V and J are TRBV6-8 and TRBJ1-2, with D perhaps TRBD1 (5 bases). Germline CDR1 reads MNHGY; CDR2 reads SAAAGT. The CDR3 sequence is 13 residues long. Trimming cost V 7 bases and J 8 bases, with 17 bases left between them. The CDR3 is CASTSPGGGGYTF. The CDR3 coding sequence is TGTGCCAGCACCTCTCCTGGGGGTGGCGGCTACACCTTC.

Written as DNA, the CDR3 is TGTGCCTGGAGTGTAGGGAACTCGCGCAATCAGCCCCAGCATTTT. Protein product: CAWSVGNSRNQPQHF. The rearrangement links TRBV30 to TRBJ1-5; D is ambiguous. From germline, CDR1 is GTSNPN and CDR2 SVGIG (reference sequence). V lost 0 bases to trimming and J lost 2 bases, with 11 bases between them. The CDR3 has 15 residues. Based on the CDR3 plus reference TRBV30 and TRBJ1-5, the full variable domain is SQTIHQWPATLVQPVGSPLSLECTVEGTSNPNLYWYRQAAGRGLQLLFYSVGIGQISSEVPQNLSASRPQDRQFILSSKKLLLSDSGFYLCAWSVGNSRNQPQHFGDGTRLSIL.

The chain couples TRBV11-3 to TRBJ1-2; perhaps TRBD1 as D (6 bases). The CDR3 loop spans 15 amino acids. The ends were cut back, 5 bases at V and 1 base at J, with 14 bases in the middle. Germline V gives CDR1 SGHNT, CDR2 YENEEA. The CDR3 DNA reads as TGTGCCAGCAGCCCGTCGGACAGCCTTAACTATGGCTACACCTTC. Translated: CASSPSDSLNYGYTF.

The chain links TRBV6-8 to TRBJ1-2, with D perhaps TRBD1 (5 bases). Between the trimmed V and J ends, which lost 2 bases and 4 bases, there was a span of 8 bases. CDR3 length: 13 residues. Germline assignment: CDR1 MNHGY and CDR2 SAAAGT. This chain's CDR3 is CASSYRQGYGYTF. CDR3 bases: TGTGCCAGCAGTTACCGGCAGGGCTATGGCTACACCTTC.

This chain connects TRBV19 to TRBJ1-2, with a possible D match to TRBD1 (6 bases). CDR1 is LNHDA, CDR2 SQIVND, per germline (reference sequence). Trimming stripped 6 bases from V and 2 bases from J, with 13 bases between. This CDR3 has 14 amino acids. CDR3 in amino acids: CASRPRDTNYGYTF. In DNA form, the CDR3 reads TGTGCCAGTAGGCCCCGGGACACCAACTATGGCTACACCTTC.

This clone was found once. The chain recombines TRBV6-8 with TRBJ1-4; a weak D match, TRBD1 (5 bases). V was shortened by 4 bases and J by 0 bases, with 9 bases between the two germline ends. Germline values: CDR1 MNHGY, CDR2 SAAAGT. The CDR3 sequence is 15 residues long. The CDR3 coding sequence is TGTGCCAGCAGTTGGCAGGGCGCAACTAATGAAAAACTGTTTTTT. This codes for CASSWQGATNEKLFF.

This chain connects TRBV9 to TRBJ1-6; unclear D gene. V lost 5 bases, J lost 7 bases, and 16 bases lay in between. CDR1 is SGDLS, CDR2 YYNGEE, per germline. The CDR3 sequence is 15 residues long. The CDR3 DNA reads TGTGCCAGCAGTGAAGTCGGCCTGCTGAATTCACCCCTCCACTTT. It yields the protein CASSEVGLLNSPLHF.